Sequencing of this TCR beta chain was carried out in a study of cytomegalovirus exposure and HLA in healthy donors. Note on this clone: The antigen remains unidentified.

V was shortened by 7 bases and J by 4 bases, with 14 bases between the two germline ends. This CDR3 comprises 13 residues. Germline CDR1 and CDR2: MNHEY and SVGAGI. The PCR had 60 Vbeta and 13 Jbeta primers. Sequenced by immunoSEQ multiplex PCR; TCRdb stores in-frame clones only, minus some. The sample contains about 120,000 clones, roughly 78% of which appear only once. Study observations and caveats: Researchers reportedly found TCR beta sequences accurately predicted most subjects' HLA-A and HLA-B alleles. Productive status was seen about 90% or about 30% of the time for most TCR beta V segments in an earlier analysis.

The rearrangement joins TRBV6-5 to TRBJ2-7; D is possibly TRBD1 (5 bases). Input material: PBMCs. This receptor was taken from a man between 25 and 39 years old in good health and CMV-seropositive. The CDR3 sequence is CASKRDSLYEQYF. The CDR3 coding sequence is TGTGCCAGCAAAAGAGACAGTTTATACGAGCAGTACTTC.